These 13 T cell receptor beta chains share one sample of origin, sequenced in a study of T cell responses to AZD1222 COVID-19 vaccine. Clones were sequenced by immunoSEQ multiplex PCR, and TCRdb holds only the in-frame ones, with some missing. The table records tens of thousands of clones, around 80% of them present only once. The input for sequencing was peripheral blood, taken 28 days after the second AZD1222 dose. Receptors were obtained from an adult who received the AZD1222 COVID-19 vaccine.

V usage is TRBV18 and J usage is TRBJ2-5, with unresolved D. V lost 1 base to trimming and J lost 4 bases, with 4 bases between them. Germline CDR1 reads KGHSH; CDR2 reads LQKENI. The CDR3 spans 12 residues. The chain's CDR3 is CASSPRTETQYF. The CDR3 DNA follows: TGTGCCAGCTCACCACGGACAGAGACCCAGTACTTC.

CDR3 region: CASSSLGRRNYGYTF. The CDR3, as DNA: TGTGCCAGCAGTTCCCTTGGGCGGCGAAACTATGGCTACACCTTC. This chain links TRBV28 with TRBJ1-2; no clear D. The V gene's germline CDR1 is MDHEN and CDR2 SYDVKM. The CDR3 has 15 residues. Trimming shortened V by 4 bases and J by 2 bases, and 14 bases separated the two germline ends.

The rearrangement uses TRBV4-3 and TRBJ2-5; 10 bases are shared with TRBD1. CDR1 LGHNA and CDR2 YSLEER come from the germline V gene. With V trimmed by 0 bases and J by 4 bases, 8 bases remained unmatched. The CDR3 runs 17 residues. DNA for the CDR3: TGCGCCAGCAGCCAAGATTGGGGACAGGGGCGGAGAGAGACCCAGTACTTC. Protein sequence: CASSQDWGQGRRETQYF.

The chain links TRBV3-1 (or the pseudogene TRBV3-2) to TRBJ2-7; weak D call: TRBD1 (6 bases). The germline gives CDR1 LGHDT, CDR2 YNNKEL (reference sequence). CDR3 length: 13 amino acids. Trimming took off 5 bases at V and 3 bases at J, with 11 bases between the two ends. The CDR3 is CASSWDMSYEQYF. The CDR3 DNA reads TGTGCCAGCAGCTGGGACATGAGCTACGAGCAGTACTTC.

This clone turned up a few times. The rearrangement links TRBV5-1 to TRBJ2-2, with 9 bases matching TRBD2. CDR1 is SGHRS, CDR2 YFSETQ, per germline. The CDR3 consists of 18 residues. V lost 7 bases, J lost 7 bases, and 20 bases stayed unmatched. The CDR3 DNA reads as TGCGCCAGCGCGCCCTCGGTCGCGGGAGGGCCGAGGGGCGGGGAGCTGTTTTTT. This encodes CASAPSVAGGPRGGELFF.

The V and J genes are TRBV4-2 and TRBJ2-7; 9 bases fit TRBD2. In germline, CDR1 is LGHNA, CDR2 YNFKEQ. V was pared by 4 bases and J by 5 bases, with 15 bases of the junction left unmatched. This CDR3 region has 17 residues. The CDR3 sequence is CASSRGGGDRQEDEQYF. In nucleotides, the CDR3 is TGTGCCAGCAGCCGAGGCGGGGGGGACCGGCAGGAAGACGAGCAGTACTTC.

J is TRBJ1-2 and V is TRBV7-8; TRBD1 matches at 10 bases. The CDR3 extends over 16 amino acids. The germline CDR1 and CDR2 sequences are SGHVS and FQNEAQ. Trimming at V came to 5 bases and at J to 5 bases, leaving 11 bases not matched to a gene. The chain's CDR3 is CASSPGTGVLFYGYTF. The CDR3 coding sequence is TGTGCCAGCAGCCCGGGGACAGGGGTCCTTTTTTATGGCTACACCTTC.

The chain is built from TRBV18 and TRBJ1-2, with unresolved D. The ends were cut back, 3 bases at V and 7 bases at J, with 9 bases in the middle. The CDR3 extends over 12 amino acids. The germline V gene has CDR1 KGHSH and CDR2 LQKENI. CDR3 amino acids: CASSPNRGGYTF. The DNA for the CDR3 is TGTGCCAGCTCACCCAATCGGGGTGGCTACACCTTC.

CDR3 protein: CASSHNRKIGGYTF. In nucleotides, the CDR3 is TGTGCCAGCAGCCATAACAGGAAGATAGGTGGCTACACCTTC. V gene TRBV14 combines with J gene TRBJ1-2, with TRBD1 as a possible D gene (5 bases). Trimming removed 3 bases from V and 7 bases from J, with 15 bases in between. The germline gives CDR1 SGHDN, CDR2 FVKESK. CDR3 length equals 14 residues.

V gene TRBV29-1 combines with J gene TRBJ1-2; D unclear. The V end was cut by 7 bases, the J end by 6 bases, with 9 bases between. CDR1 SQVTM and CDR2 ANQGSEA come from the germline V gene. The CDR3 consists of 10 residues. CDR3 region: CSASRDGYTF. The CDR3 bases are TGCAGCGCATCGAGGGATGGCTACACCTTC.

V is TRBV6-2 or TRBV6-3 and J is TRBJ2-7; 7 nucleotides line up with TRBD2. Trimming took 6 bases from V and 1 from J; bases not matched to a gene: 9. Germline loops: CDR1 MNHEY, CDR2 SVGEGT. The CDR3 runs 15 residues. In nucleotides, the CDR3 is TGTGCCAGCAGCGGGGGGACGCGGACGTCCTACGAGCAGTACTTC. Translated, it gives CASSGGTRTSYEQYF.

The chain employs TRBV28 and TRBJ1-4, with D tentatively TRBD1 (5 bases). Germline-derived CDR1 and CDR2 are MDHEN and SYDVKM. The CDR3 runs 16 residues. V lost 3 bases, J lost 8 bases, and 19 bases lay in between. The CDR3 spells CASSFSGLGVGEKLFF. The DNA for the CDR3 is TGTGCCAGCAGTTTTTCAGGTCTGGGGGTTGGGGAAAAACTGTTTTTT.

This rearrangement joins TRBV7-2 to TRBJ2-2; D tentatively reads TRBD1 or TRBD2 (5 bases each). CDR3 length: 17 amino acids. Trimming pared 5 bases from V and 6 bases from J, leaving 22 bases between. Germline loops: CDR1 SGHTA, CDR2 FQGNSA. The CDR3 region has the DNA TGTGCCAGCAGCCCAAACCTCCGGGGCCCGTGGGCCGGGGAGCTGTTTTTT. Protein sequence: CASSPNLRGPWAGELFF.